The 14 T cell receptor beta chains listed next were all sequenced from one sample in a study of T cells after yellow fever vaccination. From the 5' RACE reads, TCRdb called clonotypes with MiXCR, one entry per CDR3 protein. The repertoire includes under 300,000 distinct CDR3 sequences, less than 7.5% of them detected once, and more than 0.85% sits in the top ten. Sequenced material: CD4+ T cells sorted from PBMCs, taken on the day of the yellow fever booster vaccination. Source of these receptors: a man aged 25-40 years who received the YFV17D yellow fever vaccine.

This clonotype appeared a few times. The chain has TRBV6-5 and TRBJ2-1; possibly TRBD1 for D (5 bases). This CDR3 region has 14 residues. Per germline, CDR1 MNHEY and CDR2 SVGAGI. V lost 6 bases to trimming and J lost 9 bases, with 18 bases between them. The CDR3 here is CASRPEGRVAEQFF. CDR3 DNA: TGTGCCAGCAGACCAGAAGGCAGGGTGGCTGAGCAGTTCTTC.

This chain uses TRBV9 with TRBJ2-3; D remains ambiguous. CDR1 is SGDLS and CDR2 is YYNGEE in the germline V gene. With 3 bases removed from V and 0 bases from J, the gap between germline ends came to 8 bases. The CDR3 covers 14 residues. CDR3 residues: CASSGPGSTDTQYF. The CDR3 DNA is TGTGCCAGCAGCGGGCCCGGGAGCACAGATACGCAGTATTTT. The full variable domain, completed using reference TRBV9 and TRBJ2-3, is DSGVTQTPKHLITATGQRVTLRCSPRSGDLSVYWYQQSLDQGLQFLIQYYNGEERAKGNILERFSAQQFPDLHSELNLSSLELGDSALYFCASSGPGSTDTQYFGPGTRLTVL.

The chain combines TRBV5-1 with TRBJ1-1; TRBD1 matches 8 bases. The CDR3 extends over 16 amino acids. Trimming took 4 bases from V and 6 from J; bases not matched to a gene: 14. Germline values: CDR1 SGHRS, CDR2 YFSETQ. For the CDR3, the DNA is TGCGCCAGCAGCCCCGGAGCGACAGGGGAGGGAGCTGAAGCTTTCTTT. This encodes CASSPGATGEGAEAFF.

This chain uses TRBV4-3 with TRBJ1-4, with D possibly being TRBD1 (5 bases). The CDR3 contains 15 residues. V lost 4 bases and J lost 7, with 16 bases in between. Germline V CDR1 and CDR2: LGHNA, YSLEER. The CDR3 nucleotides read TGCGCCAGCAGCCGCATGCAGGGCAGCAGTGAAAAACTGTTTTTT. This codes for CASSRMQGSSEKLFF.

This clonotype was observed at least ten times. The chain joins TRBV12-3 or TRBV12-4 to TRBJ1-1, with unresolved D. CDR3 length equals 14 residues. V lost 3 bases to trimming and J lost 1 base, with 9 bases between them. For the CDR3, the DNA is TGTGCCAGCAGTTTTCCAGAGAAGAACACTGAAGCTTTCTTT. Its protein product is CASSFPEKNTEAFF.

This clonotype was found a few times. The junction does not match germline at one end; this may be a read error. The chain is built from TRBV29-1 and TRBJ1-4, with 8 positions matching TRBD1. Germline V gene lookup returns CDR1 SQVTM and CDR2 ANQGSEA. This CDR3 region has 15 residues. The CDR3 DNA reads as TGCAGCGTTCAAGAACAGGGGGCAACTAATGAAAAACTGTTTTTT. Protein sequence: CSVQEQGATNEKLFF.

This clonotype was counted ten times or more. V usage is TRBV5-1 and J usage is TRBJ1-4, with D possibly being TRBD1 (5 bases). Germline CDR1 is SGHRS and CDR2 is YFSETQ. The CDR3 has 15 amino acids. Trimming removed 1 base from V and 10 bases from J, with 17 bases in between. CDR3 amino acids: CASSLLDSASGKLFF. The CDR3 region has the DNA TGCGCCAGCAGCTTGCTAGACAGTGCTTCGGGAAAACTGTTTTTT.

This clonotype was found a few times. The rearrangement uses TRBV18 and TRBJ1-5; 9 nucleotides line up with TRBD1. In germline, CDR1 is KGHSH, CDR2 LQKENI. The CDR3 runs to 16 residues. The junction had 11 bases not matched to a gene; V was cut back by 5 bases and J by 6 bases. This CDR3 reads CASSTAQGAQGQPQHF. DNA for the CDR3: TGTGCCAGCTCAACCGCACAGGGGGCGCAGGGTCAGCCCCAGCATTTT.

In its sample, this clonotype was seen a few times. This chain links TRBV7-2 with TRBJ1-5; D possibly corresponds to TRBD1 (5 bases). The V end lost 0 bases, the J end lost 9 bases, and 12 bases lay between the germline ends. Germline V gene sequence: CDR1 SGHTA, CDR2 FQGNSA. CDR3 size: 14 residues. The CDR3 sequence is CASSLAGATGPQHF. Here the CDR3 DNA reads TGTGCCAGCAGCTTAGCTGGGGCGACTGGGCCCCAGCATTTT.

This clonotype has at least ten counts. The genes are TRBV20-1 and TRBJ2-7, with 9 bases fitting TRBD2. Losses at the gene ends were 1 base for V and 3 bases for J; bases not matched to a gene: 10. Germline V gives CDR1 DFQATT, CDR2 SNEGSKA (reference sequence). This CDR3 contains 16 residues. CDR3 in DNA: TGCAGTGCTAGAGCAGAACTCGGGACTAGCCTCTACGAGCAGTACTTC. It translates to CSARAELGTSLYEQYF.

This clonotype was observed at least ten times. The chain has TRBV29-1 and TRBJ1-1; perhaps TRBD1 as D (5 bases). From germline, CDR1 is SQVTM and CDR2 ANQGSEA. The CDR3 consists of 14 residues. V lost 4 bases and J lost 0, with 12 bases in between. In DNA, the CDR3 is TGCAGCGTTGTGAGGGGTGGCGTGAACACTGAAGCTTTCTTT. Translation: CSVVRGGVNTEAFF.

This clonotype was seen only a few times. The chain couples TRBV27 to TRBJ1-1, with no clear D. Trimming took off 0 bases at V and 1 base at J, with 6 bases between the two ends. CDR3 size: 14 residues. Per germline, CDR1 MNHEY and CDR2 SMNVEV (reference sequence). CDR3 nucleotide sequence: TGTGCCAGCAGTTTATCTGCCACGAACACTGAAGCTTTCTTT. Its translation: CASSLSATNTEAFF.

This clonotype was picked up a small number of times. V usage is TRBV5-6 and J usage is TRBJ1-1; no firm D call. Looked up from germline, CDR1 is SGHDT and CDR2 is YYEEEE. V was pared by 4 bases and J by 4 bases, with 8 bases between. The CDR3 sequence is 12 residues long. CDR3 bases: TGTGCCAGCAGCCCGGGCCTCACTGAAGCTTTCTTT. The encoded protein is CASSPGLTEAFF.

This chain connects TRBV4-3 to TRBJ2-1; unclear D gene. The V end lost 1 base, the J end lost 9 bases, and 13 bases lay between the germline ends. The CDR3 length is 14 residues. Germline V gene sequence: CDR1 LGHNA, CDR2 YSLEER. This CDR3 is CASSQVVGTSEQFF. In DNA form, the CDR3 reads TGCGCCAGCAGCCAAGTGGTAGGCACAAGTGAGCAGTTCTTC.